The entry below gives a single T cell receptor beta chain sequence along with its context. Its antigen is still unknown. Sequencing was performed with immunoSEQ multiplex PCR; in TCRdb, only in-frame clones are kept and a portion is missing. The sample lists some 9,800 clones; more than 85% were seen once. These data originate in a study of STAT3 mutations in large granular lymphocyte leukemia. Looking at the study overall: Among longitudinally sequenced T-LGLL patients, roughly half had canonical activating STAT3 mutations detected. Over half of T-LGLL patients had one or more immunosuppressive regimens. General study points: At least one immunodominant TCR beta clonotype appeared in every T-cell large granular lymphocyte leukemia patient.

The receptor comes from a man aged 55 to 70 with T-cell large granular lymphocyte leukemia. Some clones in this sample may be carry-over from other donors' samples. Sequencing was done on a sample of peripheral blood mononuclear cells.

This CDR3 reads CASTNIGTSGRAGANVLTF. In nucleotides, the CDR3 is TGTGCCAGCACCAACATAGGGACTAGCGGGAGGGCAGGGGCCAACGTCCTGACTTTC. The chain uses TRBV28 and TRBJ2-6, with 16 bases lining up with TRBD2. This CDR3 spans 19 amino acids. Germline V gene lookup returns CDR1 MDHEN and CDR2 SYDVKM. Losses at the gene ends were 7 bases for V and 4 bases for J; bases not matched to a gene: 10.